This T cell receptor (beta chain) was captured in a study of T cell clonotyping in hematopoietic cell transplantation. Findings and limits, study-wide: Pathologically expanded recipient clonotypes increased progressively from day 30 to day 180 as diversity fell. Graft donor and pretransplant recipient Inverse Simpson Index values predicted broader posttransplant TCR diversity. Few recipient clonotypes overlapped donors; over 95% were de novo at given depth.

V lost 4 bases and J lost 6, with 14 bases in between. CDR1 and CDR2 (germline): SGHRS, YFSETQ. The CDR3 loop spans 15 amino acids. As to this clone: Its target is not known.

Blood collection times were about day -28 and days 30, 100, 180 posttransplant. Data came from immunoSEQ multiplex PCR; TCRdb stores just in-frame clones and leaves some out. The repertoire includes around 9,000 clones, 60% to 80% of them detected once, and approximately 50% sits in the top ten. The origin of this receptor is a female patient aged 50-59 years who had an allogeneic stem cell transplant from a related donor, so the T cells may come from the graft donor. Some clones in this sample may be carry-over from other donors' samples. The input for sequencing was peripheral blood mononuclear cells, taken 180 days after allogeneic stem cell transplant. The chain links TRBV5-1 to TRBJ1-6; perhaps TRBD1 as D (5 bases). The CDR3 loop is CASSRGGTPNSPLHF. In DNA form, the CDR3 reads TGCGCCAGCAGCAGGGGCGGCACACCTAATTCACCCCTCCACTTT.